This T cell receptor (beta chain) was identified during a study of blood T cell repertoires in COVID-19. The protocol was immunoSEQ multiplex PCR, while the TCRdb copy is restricted to in-frame clones and leaves out a portion. The data hold 46,000 or so clones, with around nine tenths observed a single time. The sample holds one count of this clone. The material sequenced was peripheral blood. This clonotype was sampled from a man aged 65 to 85 with active COVID-19.

CDR3: CAWSVGAQPQHF. Here the CDR3 DNA reads TGTGCCTGGAGTGTAGGGGCTCAGCCCCAGCATTTT. The chain uses TRBV30 and TRBJ1-5; tentatively, D is TRBD1 (5 bases). The CDR3 spans 12 residues. Germline values: CDR1 GTSNPN, CDR2 SVGIG (reference sequence). V lost 0 bases, J lost 6 bases, and 6 bases lay in between.